The 22 T cell receptor beta chains listed next were all sequenced from one sample in a study of response to subunit inactivated influenza vaccine. Each CDR3 protein gets one entry after TCRdb re-called the RT-PCR reads with MiXCR. The profile shows over 450,000 distinct CDR3 sequences, roughly 13% of them singletons. Material: PBMCs from blood, obtained roughly 48 days after vaccination. The source is a man aged 50-60 years who received an inactivated influenza vaccine.

This clonotype was seen once. The V gene is TRBV18, the J gene TRBJ1-1; D may be TRBD1 (5 bases). The CDR3 sequence is 14 residues long. In germline, CDR1 is KGHSH, CDR2 LQKENI. Deletions cut 3 bases from V and 3 bases from J, with 11 bases between. The CDR3: CASSPQGRDTEAFF. In DNA, the CDR3 is TGTGCCAGCTCACCCCAGGGTAGAGACACTGAAGCTTTCTTT.

The rearrangement links TRBV4-3 to TRBJ2-1; 8 bases line up with TRBD1. V dropped 1 base and J dropped 6; count of bases not matched to a gene: 5. The germline gives CDR1 LGHNA, CDR2 YSLEER. The CDR3 has 15 amino acids. CDR3 region: CASSQVWTGSNEQFF. CDR3 sequence (DNA): TGCGCCAGCAGCCAAGTGTGGACAGGGTCCAATGAGCAGTTCTTC.

This clonotype was picked up many times. This CDR3 is CASSLALNSPLHF. In nucleotides, the CDR3 is TGTGCCAGCAGCCTCGCCCTTAATTCACCCCTCCACTTT. V gene TRBV3-1 combines with J gene TRBJ1-6; no firm D call. Trimming shortened V by 4 bases and J by 6 bases, and 7 bases separated the two germline ends. The CDR3 runs 13 residues. CDR1 LGHDT and CDR2 YNNKEL come from the germline V gene (reference sequence).

This clonotype came up a few times. The chain has TRBV18 and TRBJ2-5, with D tentatively TRBD1 (5 bases). V was pared by 1 base and J by 7 bases, with 16 bases between. Germline V gene data show CDR1 as KGHSH and CDR2 as LQKENI. The CDR3 runs to 15 residues. CDR3 nucleotide sequence: TGTGCCAGCTCACCACTGCAGGGCCGATTAGGGACCCAGTACTTC. It codes for CASSPLQGRLGTQYF.

V usage is TRBV6-1 and J usage is TRBJ2-7; D call uncertain. Germline V gives CDR1 MNHNS, CDR2 SASEGT. The CDR3 is 13 residues long. Trimming left V 5 bases short and J 3 bases short, with 11 bases between. CDR3 coding DNA: TGTGCCAGCAGTACCCCGGACGGCTACGAGCAGTACTTC. Translation: CASSTPDGYEQYF.

V and J are TRBV6-2 or TRBV6-3 and TRBJ2-1, with D perhaps TRBD1 or TRBD2 (5 bases each). V was clipped by 6 bases and J by 10 bases, with 19 bases between them. The CDR3 covers 14 residues. The germline V gene encodes CDR1 MNHEY and CDR2 SVGEGT. This CDR3 reads CASRRDGPVGEQFF. The CDR3 DNA follows: TGTGCCAGCAGGAGGGACGGGCCGGTGGGGGAGCAGTTCTTC.

This clonotype was picked up a small number of times. This chain joins TRBV19 and TRBJ2-1; 9 bases align to TRBD2. From germline, CDR1 is LNHDA and CDR2 SQIVND (reference sequence). The CDR3 spans 16 residues. Trimming at V came to 6 bases and at J to 6 bases, leaving 12 bases not matched to a gene. In nucleotides, the CDR3 is TGTGCCAGTAGGGATATTTTAGCGGGAGTAATCAATGAGCAGTTCTTC. This codes for CASRDILAGVINEQFF.

This clonotype has a count of ten or more. The chain recombines TRBV29-1 with TRBJ2-5; D ambiguous. Per germline, CDR1 SQVTM and CDR2 ANQGSEA. The CDR3 runs 13 residues. V was cut by 1 base and J by 1 base, with 7 bases left in between. The CDR3 region has the DNA TGCAGCGTTGAAGGCGGCTTCCAAGAGACCCAGTACTTC. Encoded protein: CSVEGGFQETQYF.

This clonotype was observed a handful of times. The rearrangement joins TRBV9 to TRBJ2-1; possibly TRBD1 for D (6 bases). This CDR3 contains 17 residues. Germline CDR1 reads SGDLS; CDR2 reads YYNGEE. V lost 3 bases to trimming and J lost 0 bases, with 16 bases between them. The CDR3 protein is CASSADRTTPSYNEQFF. The CDR3 DNA reads as TGTGCCAGCAGCGCCGACAGGACGACCCCCTCCTACAATGAGCAGTTCTTC.

This clonotype was recorded at least ten times. The rearrangement links TRBV9 to TRBJ2-3; D gene ambiguous. The V end was cut by 0 bases, the J end by 4 bases, with 12 bases between. The CDR3 consists of 15 residues. Germline CDR1 SGDLS, CDR2 YYNGEE. For the CDR3, the DNA is TGTGCCAGCAGCGTAGCGGACGGCTGGCCAGATACGCAGTATTTT. Its translation: CASSVADGWPDTQYF.

This clonotype was recorded a few times. The chain links TRBV20-1 to TRBJ2-6; D might be TRBD1 (5 bases). This CDR3 is 15 amino acids long. The germline V gene encodes CDR1 DFQATT and CDR2 SNEGSKA (reference sequence). V lost 3 bases, J lost 1 base, and 10 bases lay in between. CDR3 amino acids: CSASEPGSGANVLTF. The CDR3 DNA reads as TGCAGTGCTAGCGAACCAGGGTCTGGGGCCAACGTCCTGACTTTC.

This clonotype was seen more than once but under ten times. The rearrangement uses TRBV28 and TRBJ2-7; a possible D gene is TRBD1 (6 bases). CDR1 is MDHEN and CDR2 is SYDVKM in the germline V gene. V lost 9 bases to trimming and J lost 0 bases, with 12 bases between them. The CDR3 runs to 13 residues. Written as DNA, the CDR3 is TGTGCCAGTGGCACAGGGAGCTCCTACGAGCAGTACTTC. Translation: CASGTGSSYEQYF.

This clonotype was counted between two and nine times. The genes are TRBV20-1 and TRBJ2-2, with a possible D match to TRBD2 (7 bases). Germline-derived CDR1 and CDR2 are DFQATT and SNEGSKA (reference sequence). CDR3 length: 16 residues. V lost 1 base to trimming and J lost 0 bases, with 12 bases between them. CDR3 DNA: TGCAGTGCTAGAGGAGGGGGGGCCCCGAACACCGGGGAGCTGTTTTTT. Its translation is CSARGGGAPNTGELFF.

The chain has TRBV7-2 and TRBJ2-1; 14 bases agree with TRBD2. V was pared by 3 bases and J by 8 bases, with 3 bases of the junction left unmatched. Germline CDR1 reads SGHTA; CDR2 reads FQGNSA. The CDR3 loop spans 15 amino acids. The CDR3 DNA reads as TGTGCCAGCAGCTTTGGGACTAGCGGGAGCCATGAGCAGTTCTTC. Protein product: CASSFGTSGSHEQFF.

J is TRBJ2-5 and V is TRBV6-1; TRBD2 matches 7 bases. Trimming took 6 bases from V and 0 from J; bases not matched to a gene: 4. This CDR3 contains 14 residues. Per germline, CDR1 MNHNS and CDR2 SASEGT. This chain's CDR3 is CASRSGVYQETQYF. CDR3 in DNA: TGTGCCAGCAGGAGCGGGGTGTACCAAGAGACCCAGTACTTC.

CDR3 residues: CASSYPREGVQPQHF. As DNA, the CDR3 is TGTGCCAGCAGTTACCCCCGGGAGGGGGTTCAGCCCCAGCATTTT. This chain joins TRBV6-2 or TRBV6-3 and TRBJ1-5; weak D call: TRBD1 (6 bases). This CDR3 comprises 15 residues. Trimming removed 2 bases at V and 6 bases at J, with 14 bases between. From germline, CDR1 is MNHEY and CDR2 SVGEGT.

This clonotype was picked up a small number of times. This chain links TRBV4-1 with TRBJ2-2; D ambiguous. Trimming took off 0 bases at V and 7 bases at J, with 12 bases between the two ends. The CDR3 extends over 15 amino acids. Germline V gives CDR1 MGHRA, CDR2 YSYEKL. CDR3 coding DNA: TGCGCCAGCAGCCAAGAGCGAGGAGTAGTCGGGGAGCTGTTTTTT. Its protein product is CASSQERGVVGELFF.

At least ten counts were recorded for this clonotype. The V call is TRBV20-1, the J call TRBJ2-1; weak D call: TRBD2 (6 bases). CDR1 and CDR2 (germline): DFQATT, SNEGSKA (reference sequence). The length of the CDR3 is 16 residues. V shed 0 bases and J shed 1 base, with 13 bases lying between them. The CDR3 loop reads CSARDVSGESYNEQFF. For the CDR3, the DNA is TGCAGTGCTAGAGATGTTTCGGGGGAATCCTACAATGAGCAGTTCTTC.

This clonotype was counted between two and nine times. This chain uses TRBV20-1 with TRBJ2-1; D gene ambiguous. Germline V lookup: CDR1 DFQATT, CDR2 SNEGSKA (reference sequence). The ends were cut back, 6 bases at V and 3 bases at J, with 15 bases in the middle. The CDR3 loop spans 14 amino acids. This chain's CDR3 is CSALTSANYNEQFF. The CDR3 DNA is TGCAGTGCCCTAACCAGCGCCAACTACAATGAGCAGTTCTTC.

This clonotype was observed a handful of times. The chain carries TRBV12-3 or TRBV12-4 and TRBJ2-2; possibly TRBD2 for D (6 bases). V lost 7 bases, J lost 7 bases, and 13 bases lay in between. The CDR3 loop spans 13 amino acids. DNA of the CDR3: TGTGCCAGCACCGCCGCGGGATACGGGGAGCTGTTTTTT. Translating it yields CASTAAGYGELFF.

This clonotype was found a few times. The genes are TRBV6-6 and TRBJ1-1; D is undetermined. Trimming removed 7 bases from V and 4 bases from J, with 10 bases in between. Germline CDR1 MNHNY, CDR2 SVGAGI (reference sequence). The CDR3 has 12 residues. The CDR3 is CASKKISTEAFF. The CDR3 DNA reads as TGTGCCAGCAAGAAAATCAGCACTGAAGCTTTCTTT.

This clonotype was recorded a few times. The chain links TRBV6-2 or TRBV6-3 to TRBJ2-1, with D hard to call. The CDR3 loop spans 15 amino acids. Trimming pared 2 bases from V and 4 bases from J, leaving 12 bases between. Germline V CDR1 and CDR2: MNHEY, SVGEGT. The CDR3 nucleotides read TGTGCCAGCAGTTACCCCCGCCGGAGTTACAATGAGCAGTTCTTC. This sequence encodes CASSYPRRSYNEQFF.